Given below is one T cell receptor (beta chain) in context. Antigen unknown. The record originates from a study of cytomegalovirus exposure and HLA in healthy donors. Study-wide points: In an earlier analysis, most TCR beta V segments were productive about 90% or about 30% of the time. In a later analysis, HLA-C alleles had the fewest associated TCRs, DRB1 alleles the most. Reportedly, cytomegalovirus status was diagnosed with high sensitivity and specificity. When the data were analyzed later, several of the most significant clusters appeared to be linked to common viral pathogens.

Researchers ran the PCR with 60 Vbeta and 13 Jbeta primers. Only in-frame clones appear in the TCRdb table, and some are missing; sequencing was by immunoSEQ multiplex PCR. The sample contains 210,000 or so clones, approximately 81% of which appear only once. The source of this sequence is a human donor in good health. The sample taken for sequencing was PBMCs.

This chain's CDR3 is CASSGTRRGTEAFF. Written as DNA, the CDR3 is TGTGCCAGCAGCGGTACTCGCCGGGGCACTGAAGCTTTCTTT. The chain joins TRBV9 to TRBJ1-1; D unclear. V lost 3 bases, J lost 4 bases, and 13 bases lay in between. Germline V lookup: CDR1 SGDLS, CDR2 YYNGEE. The CDR3 has 14 residues.